This T cell receptor (beta chain) was documented in a study of post-analysis software for immune sequencing data. Every TCR beta cDNA library bore unique molecular identifiers. TCRdb independently ran MiXCR on the PCR reads; one entry per CDR3 protein. Altogether about 400,000 distinct CDR3 sequences are present, approximately 38% being singletons, with the ten largest covering 13%. Points from the study as a whole: Higher frequency in patients than in controls was seen for roughly 5 TRBV segments, with TRBV5-6, TRBV5-1 and TRBV20-1 among them.

As regards this clonotype: Its specificity is unknown.

The ends were cut back, 5 bases at V and 1 base at J, with 9 bases in the middle. CDR3 size: 13 residues. V gene TRBV12-3 or TRBV12-4 combines with J gene TRBJ2-7; D not resolved. Sequencing was performed on blood. The receptor comes from a girl aged 5-17 years with multiple sclerosis. CDR3 in DNA: TGTGCCAGCAGTATCGGGTCGTCCTACGAGCAGTACTTC. Translating it yields CASSIGSSYEQYF.